This paragraph covers one T cell receptor (beta chain) sequence. Clones were sequenced by immunoSEQ multiplex PCR, and TCRdb holds only the in-frame ones, with some missing. The sample lists about 94,000 clones, roughly 84% seen once, with about an eighth in the top ten. This CDR3 is 15 amino acids long. Trimming stripped 4 bases from V and 3 bases from J, with 14 bases between. CDR1 and CDR2 (germline): SGHAT, FQDESV (reference sequence). This sample is part of a study of T cell responses to AZD1222 COVID-19 vaccine. The chain recombines TRBV11-1 with TRBJ2-3; possibly TRBD2 for D (6 bases). This TCR came from an adult in good health. Sequencing was performed on peripheral blood, taken on day 0 of AZD1222 vaccination. The CDR3 protein is CASSWEAQGTDTQYF. The CDR3 nucleotides are TGTGCCAGCAGCTGGGAGGCGCAGGGAACAGATACGCAGTATTTT.